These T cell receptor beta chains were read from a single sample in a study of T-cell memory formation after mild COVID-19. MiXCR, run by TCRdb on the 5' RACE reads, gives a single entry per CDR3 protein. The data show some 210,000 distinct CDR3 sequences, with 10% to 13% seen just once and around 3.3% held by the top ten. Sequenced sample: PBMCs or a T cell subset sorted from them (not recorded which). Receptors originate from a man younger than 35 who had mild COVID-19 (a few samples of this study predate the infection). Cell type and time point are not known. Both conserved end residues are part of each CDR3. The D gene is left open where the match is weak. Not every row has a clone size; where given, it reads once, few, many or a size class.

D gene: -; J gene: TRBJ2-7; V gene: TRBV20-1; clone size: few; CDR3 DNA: TGCAGTGCTAGAGGGGAGACAGGTCCTCCCTACGAGCAGTACTTC; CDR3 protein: CSARGETGPPYEQYF
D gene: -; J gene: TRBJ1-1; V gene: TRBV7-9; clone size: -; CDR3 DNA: TGTGCCAGCAGCTTAGAGGGTTCCTTGAACACTGAAGCTTTCTTT; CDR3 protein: CASSLEGSLNTEAFF
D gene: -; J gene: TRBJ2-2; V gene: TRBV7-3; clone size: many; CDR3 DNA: TGTGCCAGCAGCTTGGATCCCACCGGGGAGCTGTTTTTT; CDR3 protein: CASSLDPTGELFF
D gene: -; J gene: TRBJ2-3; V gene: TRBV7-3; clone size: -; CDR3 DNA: TGTGCCAGCAGCTCCACTAGGGCTACTAGCACAGATACGCAGTATTTT; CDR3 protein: CASSSTRATSTDTQYF
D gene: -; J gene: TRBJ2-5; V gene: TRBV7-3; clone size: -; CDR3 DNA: TGTGCCAGCAGCTTAAGATCGAAGGAGACCCAGTACTTC; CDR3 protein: CASSLRSKETQYF
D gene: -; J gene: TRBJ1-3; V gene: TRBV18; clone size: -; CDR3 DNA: TGTGCCAGCTCACCCCGGCAGGGCGCAAACACCATATATTTT; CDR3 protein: CASSPRQGANTIYF
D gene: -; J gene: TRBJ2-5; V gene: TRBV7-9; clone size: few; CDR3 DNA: TGTGCCAGCAGCCATTGGGGACTGGAAGAGACCCAGTACTTC; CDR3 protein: CASSHWGLEETQYF
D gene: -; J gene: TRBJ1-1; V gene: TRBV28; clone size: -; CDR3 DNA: TGTGCCAGCATATTCGAGCGGGGCAACACTGAAGCTTTCTTT; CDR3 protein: CASIFERGNTEAFF
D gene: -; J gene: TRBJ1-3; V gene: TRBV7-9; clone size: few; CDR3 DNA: TGTGCCAGCAGCTTCGTAGGAGGAAACACCATATATTTT; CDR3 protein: CASSFVGGNTIYF
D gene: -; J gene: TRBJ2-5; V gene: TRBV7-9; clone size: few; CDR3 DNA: TGTGCCAGCAGCTTACTAAGCGGGCGGGAGACCCAGTACTTC; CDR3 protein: CASSLLSGRETQYF
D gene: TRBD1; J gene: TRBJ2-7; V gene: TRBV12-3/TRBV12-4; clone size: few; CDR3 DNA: TGTGCCAGCAGTTTTACAGGGGATAGCTACGAGCAGTACTTC; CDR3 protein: CASSFTGDSYEQYF
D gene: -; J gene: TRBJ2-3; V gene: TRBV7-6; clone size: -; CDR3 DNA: TGTGCCACCCCAGATACGCAGTATTTT; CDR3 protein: CATPDTQYF
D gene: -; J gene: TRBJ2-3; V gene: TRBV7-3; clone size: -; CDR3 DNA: TGTGCCAGCACTGTGGGGGGACTCGGCCCAACAGATACGCAGTATTTT; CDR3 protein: CASTVGGLGPTDTQYF
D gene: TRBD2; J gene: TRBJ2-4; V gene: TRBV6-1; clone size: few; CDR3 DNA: TGTGCCAGCACGAGACTAGCGGGGGGAAACATTCAGTACTTC; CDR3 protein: CASTRLAGGNIQYF
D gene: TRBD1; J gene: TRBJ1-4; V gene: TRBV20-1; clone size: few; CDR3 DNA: TGCAGTTCCACAGGGGAGGTCGAGAATGAAAAACTGTTTTTT; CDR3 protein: CSSTGEVENEKLFF
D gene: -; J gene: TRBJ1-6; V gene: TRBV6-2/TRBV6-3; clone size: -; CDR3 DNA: TGTGCCAGCGGGCAGGCGACTGCCCTTCACTTT; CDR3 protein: CASGQATALHF
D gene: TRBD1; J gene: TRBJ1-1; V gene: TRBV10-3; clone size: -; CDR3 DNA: TGTGCCATCAGTGACCCCCATGGACAGGTGAACACTGAAGCTTTCTTT; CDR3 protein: CAISDPHGQVNTEAFF
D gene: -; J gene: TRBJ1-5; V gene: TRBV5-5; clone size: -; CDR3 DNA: TGTGCCAGCAGCTCCCTGGGGGGCAATCAGCCCCAGCATTTT; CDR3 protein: CASSSLGGNQPQHF
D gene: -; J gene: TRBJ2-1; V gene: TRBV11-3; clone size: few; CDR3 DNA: TGTGCCAGCAGCTTAACCGGCAGGGCCGATGAGCAGTTCTTC; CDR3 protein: CASSLTGRADEQFF
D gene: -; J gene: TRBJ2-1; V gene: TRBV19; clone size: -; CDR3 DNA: TGTGCCAGTAGCCCCCCCGGGGCGCCAGCCTACAATGAGCAGTTCTTC; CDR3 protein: CASSPPGAPAYNEQFF